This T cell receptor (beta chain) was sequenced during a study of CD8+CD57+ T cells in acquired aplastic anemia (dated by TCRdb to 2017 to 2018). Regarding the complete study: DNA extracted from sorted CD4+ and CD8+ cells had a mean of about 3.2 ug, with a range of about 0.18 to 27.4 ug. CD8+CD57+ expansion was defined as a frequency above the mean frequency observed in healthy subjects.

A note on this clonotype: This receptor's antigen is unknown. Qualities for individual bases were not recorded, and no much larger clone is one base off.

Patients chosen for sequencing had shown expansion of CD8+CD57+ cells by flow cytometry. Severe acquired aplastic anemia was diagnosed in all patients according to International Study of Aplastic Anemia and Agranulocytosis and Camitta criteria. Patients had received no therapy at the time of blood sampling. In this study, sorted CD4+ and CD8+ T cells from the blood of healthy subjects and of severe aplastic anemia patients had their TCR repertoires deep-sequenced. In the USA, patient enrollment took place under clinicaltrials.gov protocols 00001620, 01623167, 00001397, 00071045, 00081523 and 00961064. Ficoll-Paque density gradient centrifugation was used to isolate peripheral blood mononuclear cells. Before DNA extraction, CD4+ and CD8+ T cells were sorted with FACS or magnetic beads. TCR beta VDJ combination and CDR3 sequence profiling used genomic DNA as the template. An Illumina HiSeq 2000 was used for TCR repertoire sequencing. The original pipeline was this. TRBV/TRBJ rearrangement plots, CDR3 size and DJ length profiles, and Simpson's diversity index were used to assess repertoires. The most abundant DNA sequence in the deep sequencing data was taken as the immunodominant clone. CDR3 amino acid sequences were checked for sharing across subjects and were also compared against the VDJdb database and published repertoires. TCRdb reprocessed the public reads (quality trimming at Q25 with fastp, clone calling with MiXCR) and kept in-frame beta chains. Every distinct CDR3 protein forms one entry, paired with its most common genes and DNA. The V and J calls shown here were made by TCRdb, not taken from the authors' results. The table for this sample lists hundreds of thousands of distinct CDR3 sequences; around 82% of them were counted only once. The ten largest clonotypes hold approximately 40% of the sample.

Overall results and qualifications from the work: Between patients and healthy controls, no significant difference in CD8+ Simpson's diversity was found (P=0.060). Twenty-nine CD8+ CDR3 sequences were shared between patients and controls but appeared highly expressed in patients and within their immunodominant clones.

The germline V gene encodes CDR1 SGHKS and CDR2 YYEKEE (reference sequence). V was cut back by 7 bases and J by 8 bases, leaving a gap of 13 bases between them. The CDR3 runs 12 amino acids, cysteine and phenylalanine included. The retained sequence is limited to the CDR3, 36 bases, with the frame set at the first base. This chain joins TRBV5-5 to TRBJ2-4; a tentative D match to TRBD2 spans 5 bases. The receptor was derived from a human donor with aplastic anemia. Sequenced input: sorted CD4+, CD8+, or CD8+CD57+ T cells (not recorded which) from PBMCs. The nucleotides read TGTGCCAGCGGAGGAGAGAGGGACATTCAGTACTTC. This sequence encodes CASGGERDIQYF.